The 12 T cell receptor beta chains in this list originate from one sample, sequenced in a study of T cells in narcolepsy. This table comes from immunoSEQ multiplex PCR, and its TCRdb copy is limited to in-frame clones, with some not included. The sample lists 15,000 or so clones; roughly two thirds were seen once. The sample consisted of CD45RA- memory CD8+ T cells from PBMCs. The receptors stem from a human donor with narcolepsy.

The CDR3 protein is CASSITGGGLVTEAFF. DNA of the CDR3: TGTGCCAGCAGCATCACAGGGGGTGGACTGGTTACTGAAGCTTTCTTT. The chain combines TRBV7-2 with TRBJ1-1, with 8 bases fitting TRBD1. Germline-derived CDR1 and CDR2 are SGHTA and FQGNSA. This CDR3 contains 16 residues. Trimming at V came to 5 bases and at J to 5 bases, leaving 13 bases not matched to a gene.

CDR3 nucleotides: TGTGCCAGTAGTGATCGGGCGGGACAGGGAACCTACGAGCAGTACTTC. Protein product: CASSDRAGQGTYEQYF. The chain uses TRBV19 and TRBJ2-7; TRBD1 aligns across 9 bases. The CDR3 has 16 residues. The V segment lost 5 bases and the J segment 2 bases; nucleotides outside the gene matches: 10. The germline CDR1 and CDR2 sequences are LNHDA and SQIVND (reference sequence).

V and J are TRBV28 and TRBJ2-7, with D possibly matching TRBD2 (6 bases). The CDR3 extends over 14 amino acids. Germline V gives CDR1 MDHEN, CDR2 SYDVKM. V was pared by 5 bases and J by 3 bases, with 14 bases between. As DNA, the CDR3 is TGTGCCAGCAGTGTGGGGGGAACTGGCTACGAGCAGTACTTC. Protein sequence: CASSVGGTGYEQYF.

The chain recombines TRBV15 with TRBJ2-1; 13 bases match TRBD2. The V gene end was trimmed by 3 bases and the J gene end by 0 bases; junction bases not matched to a gene: 17. Looked up from germline, CDR1 is LNHNV and CDR2 is YYDKDF (reference sequence). CDR3 length: 22 residues. CDR3 DNA sequence: TGTGCCACCAGCAGGGGGGCCTGGACTAGCGGGGGCCTAGAAAGCTCCTACAATGAGCAGTTCTTC. Translated, it gives CATSRGAWTSGGLESSYNEQFF.

This chain joins TRBV9 and TRBJ1-4; no clear D. Looked up from germline, CDR1 is SGDLS and CDR2 is YYNGEE. The germline V and J ends were trimmed by 4 bases and 0 bases, with 10 bases remaining between them. This CDR3 has 15 residues. Here the CDR3 DNA reads TGTGCCAGCAGCAACACGGGTTCAACTAATGAAAAACTGTTTTTT. Amino acids: CASSNTGSTNEKLFF. The complete variable domain, with remaining parts taken from reference TRBV9 and TRBJ1-4, reads DSGVTQTPKHLITATGQRVTLRCSPRSGDLSVYWYQQSLDQGLQFLIQYYNGEERAKGNILERFSAQQFPDLHSELNLSSLELGDSALYFCASSNTGSTNEKLFFGSGTQLSVL.

The chain recombines TRBV5-1 with TRBJ1-2; unclear D gene. Germline V CDR1 and CDR2: SGHRS, YFSETQ. The CDR3 is 16 amino acids. The ends were cut back, 1 base at V and 5 bases at J, with 18 bases in the middle. This chain's CDR3 is CASSLRVRRGRYGYTF. DNA of the CDR3: TGCGCCAGCAGCTTGCGAGTTCGCCGAGGGCGGTATGGCTACACCTTC.

The chain uses TRBV2 and TRBJ1-3, with D possibly matching TRBD1 (5 bases). CDR3 length equals 12 residues. Germline V gene sequence: CDR1 SNHLY, CDR2 FYNNEI. V was shortened by 9 bases and J by 9 bases, with 15 bases between the two germline ends. The CDR3 coding sequence is TGTGCCAGTGCGGGGTTTCAGGGCACCATATATTTT. It translates to CASAGFQGTIYF.

The chain couples TRBV2 to TRBJ2-5; 8 bases align to TRBD1. The germline V gene encodes CDR1 SNHLY and CDR2 FYNNEI. The CDR3 spans 14 residues. The V segment lost 5 bases and the J segment 5 bases; nucleotides outside the gene matches: 7. The CDR3 coding sequence is TGTGCCAGCAGTCTGGACAGGGCCGGGGAGACCCAGTACTTC. Translating gives CASSLDRAGETQYF.

The chain links TRBV9 to TRBJ2-7; TRBD1 aligns across 11 bases. V lost 5 bases, J lost 4 bases, and 8 bases stayed unmatched. Germline CDR1 reads SGDLS; CDR2 reads YYNGEE. CDR3 length: 15 amino acids. The CDR3 region is CASSKEDRGRYEQYF. The CDR3 DNA sequence: TGTGCCAGCAGTAAAGAGGACAGGGGGCGTTACGAGCAGTACTTC. Filled out from reference TRBV9 and TRBJ2-7, the complete variable domain reads DSGVTQTPKHLITATGQRVTLRCSPRSGDLSVYWYQQSLDQGLQFLIQYYNGEERAKGNILERFSAQQFPDLHSELNLSSLELGDSALYFCASSKEDRGRYEQYFGPGTRLTVT.

This clone has a handful of counts. The rearrangement links TRBV7-9 to TRBJ1-1; D call uncertain. The CDR3 runs 12 residues. Per the germline V gene, CDR1 is SEHNR and CDR2 is FQNEAQ (reference sequence). V was clipped by 4 bases and J by 8 bases, with 11 bases between them. This CDR3 reads CASSSALVEAFF. In DNA, the CDR3 is TGTGCCAGCAGCTCCGCTCTCGTCGAAGCTTTCTTT.

The chain links TRBV7-9 to TRBJ1-1; a possible D gene is TRBD1 (6 bases). This CDR3 is built from 13 residues. Between the trimmed V and J ends, which lost 10 bases and 4 bases, there was a span of 16 bases. Germline loops: CDR1 SEHNR, CDR2 FQNEAQ (reference sequence). In DNA form, the CDR3 reads TGTGCCATCCCGGGGGGCAGGAGCACTGAAGCTTTCTTT. Translated, it gives CAIPGGRSTEAFF.

This chain connects TRBV19 to TRBJ2-1; weak D call: TRBD2 (6 bases). Deletions cut 2 bases from V and 6 bases from J, with 11 bases between. This CDR3 has 14 amino acids. Germline CDR1 LNHDA, CDR2 SQIVND (reference sequence). This chain's CDR3 is CASSIIQGGNEQFF. CDR3 in DNA: TGTGCCAGTAGTATAATTCAGGGAGGCAATGAGCAGTTCTTC.